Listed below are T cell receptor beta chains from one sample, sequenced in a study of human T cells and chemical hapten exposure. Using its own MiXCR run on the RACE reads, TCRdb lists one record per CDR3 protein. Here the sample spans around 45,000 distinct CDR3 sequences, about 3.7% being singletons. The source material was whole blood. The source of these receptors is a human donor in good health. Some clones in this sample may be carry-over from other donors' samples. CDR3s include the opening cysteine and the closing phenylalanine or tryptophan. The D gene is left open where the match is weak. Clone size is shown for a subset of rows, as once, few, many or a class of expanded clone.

CASSFTGRDSPLHF	TGTGCCAGCAGCTTTACAGGGAGGGATTCACCCCTCCACTTT	many	TRBV11-2	TRBJ1-6	NA
CATSRGTNQYF	TGTGCCACCAGCAGAGGCACTAATCAGTACTTC	few	TRBV15	TRBJ2-4	NA
CASGIRPPVFTPPGELFF	TGTGCCAGCGGGATCCGGCCCCCAGTTTTTACCCCCCCCGGGGAGCTGTTTTTT	many	TRBV2	TRBJ2-2	NA
CASSQVGGAYEQYF	TGTGCCAGCAGCCAAGTCGGAGGGGCCTACGAGCAGTACTTC	NA	TRBV3-1	TRBJ2-7	NA
CASSLSPVNTGELFF	TGCGCCAGCAGCTTGTCCCCGGTGAACACCGGGGAGCTGTTTTTT	many	TRBV5-1	TRBJ2-2	NA
CSVLILKMNTEAFF	TGCAGCGTTCTGATTCTAAAAATGAACACTGAAGCTTTCTTT	many	TRBV29-1	TRBJ1-1	NA
CASSLGGGEMDGYTF	TGTGCCAGCAGCTTAGGGGGGGGGGAGATGGATGGCTACACCTTC	few	TRBV7-9	TRBJ1-2	NA
CASRSRKTRTSGGPGEQFF	TGTGCCAGCAGAAGCCGGAAAACGAGGACTAGCGGGGGTCCGGGTGAGCAGTTCTTC	NA	TRBV28	TRBJ2-1	TRBD2
CASSKQGPRTDTQYF	TGTGCCAGCAGCAAACAGGGCCCCCGAACAGATACGCAGTATTTT	many	TRBV7-6	TRBJ2-3	NA
CASTPRGTDRWRTGELFF	TGTGCCAGTACCCCCCGGGGCACAGACCGTTGGAGGACCGGGGAGCTGTTTTTT	NA	TRBV19	TRBJ2-2	NA
CASSPEISGSESNYNEQFF	TGTGCCAGCAGCCCAGAGATTAGCGGGAGCGAGTCAAATTACAATGAGCAGTTCTTC	many	TRBV13	TRBJ2-1	TRBD2
CASSYTPPGEPYSEKLFF	TGTGCCAGCAGTTACACCCCGCCAGGAGAGCCCTACAGTGAAAAACTGTTTTTT	many	TRBV6-5	TRBJ1-4	NA
CASSQPGLQKGGELFF	TGTGCCAGCAGCCAACCGGGACTACAAAAAGGCGGGGAGCTGTTTTTT	many	TRBV6-5	TRBJ2-2	TRBD2
CASSPFTGANVLTF	TGTGCTAGCAGCCCATTCACGGGGGCCAACGTCCTGACTTTC	few	TRBV7-7	TRBJ2-6	NA
CASSQGASGADTQYF	TGCGCCAGCAGCCAAGGGGCTAGCGGAGCGGATACGCAGTATTTT	many	TRBV4-1	TRBJ2-3	TRBD2
CASSSLRSGEREKLFF	TGTGCCAGCAGCTCCCTACGTTCAGGGGAACGGGAAAAACTGTTTTTT	many	TRBV11-2	TRBJ1-4	NA
CATSRGLGQPQHF	TGTGCCACCAGCAGAGGGTTGGGTCAGCCCCAGCATTTT	many	TRBV15	TRBJ1-5	NA
CASSIDQGGAEAFF	TGTGCCAGTAGTATAGATCAGGGCGGGGCTGAAGCTTTCTTT	many	TRBV19	TRBJ1-1	NA
CASSFPQANTEAFF	TGCGCCAGCAGCTTTCCGCAAGCGAACACTGAAGCTTTCTTT	many	TRBV5-1	TRBJ1-1	NA
CSVETDKAFF	TGCAGCGTTGAGACAGACAAAGCTTTCTTT	many	TRBV29-1	TRBJ1-1	NA
CASSPRGDTQYF	TGTGCCAGCAGTCCCCGCGGAGATACGCAGTATTTT	many	TRBV27	TRBJ2-3	NA
CSAYPGTGGADTQYF	TGCAGTGCTTATCCCGGGACAGGGGGGGCAGATACGCAGTATTTT	few	TRBV20-1	TRBJ2-3	TRBD1
CASSFFGELFF	TGTGCCAGCAGTTTCTTCGGGGAGCTGTTTTTT	many	TRBV12-3/TRBV12-4	TRBJ2-2	NA